This T cell receptor beta chain was found in a study of T cells in localized non-small cell lung cancer (TCRdb year 2020). Background for the entire study: The study examined T cell repertoires in 236 patients with early-stage NSCLC and compared tumors with uninvolved tumor-adjacent lungs. The cohort consisted of roughly 240 treatment-naive NSCLC patients whose localized lung tumors had been resected. A mean age of roughly 64 years was recorded for the NSCLC patients, of whom 120 to 150 were male and 107 were female. Points the paper makes about the study in general: Uninvolved tumor-adjacent lung showed the highest T cell clonality, higher than tumor, which suggests more focused antigenic responses in the adjacent lung. Multi-region tumor sequencing was not performed, so intratumor heterogeneity could not be excluded. A median of approximately 55 of the top 100 tumor clones were detected in paired uninvolved adjacent lung, and 28 of these tumor clones were also found among the top 100 clones of the paired uninvolved adjacent lung. Because the study design was exploratory, TCR variables were selected using unadjusted p-values without false-discovery rate correction. Higher T cell density in blood was associated with longer overall survival, whereas higher clonality in adjacent lung was associated with shorter survival.

At diagnosis, tumor, uninvolved tumor-adjacent lung and peripheral blood were collected and then preserved as a mix of FFPE and fresh-frozen material. For TCR repertoire profiling, blood samples were analyzed in the form of peripheral blood mononuclear cells. TCR beta CDR3 regions were sequenced from DNA using the immunoSEQ Assay. The published analysis was carried out like this. T cell density was computed as TCR beta template counts normalized to usable DNA estimated by amplifying housekeeping genes. Richness was estimated using the preseqR package, with extrapolation to 400,000 templates for PBMC samples and to 120,000 templates for tissue samples. Clonality was defined as one minus Pielou's evenness. Tissue-enriched TCRs were identified through differential abundance testing performed on productive amino-acid clonotypes, with a minimum total count of 5 and an alpha of 0.1. The Jaccard Index and the Morisita Overlap Index were used to measure how much the repertoires overlapped between compartments. GLIPH grouped TCR beta CDR3s together with public tetramer-defined viral CDR3s, and a viral motif had to include at least three viral sequences and show V-gene enrichment. TCRdb limited this immuneACCESS table to in-frame rearrangements with V and J called. A share of clones is missing; checked studies link under half to unresolved V genes, and the rest is unexplained. The V and J calls and clone size come from that table; D and trimming were worked out from the DNA. The sample table shows approximately 54,000 clones, and roughly 85% are seen once. Of the sample, less than 6% is held by the ten largest clones.

As encoded in the germline V gene, CDR1 is SGHTS while CDR2 is YDEGEE. The germline ends are 2 bases apart after V is trimmed by 0 bases and J by 8 bases. From the cysteine up to the phenylalanine, the CDR3 has a length of 10 residues. Just CDR3 DNA is preserved here, 30 bases in frame from base 1. In the case of this clone: Its antigen is currently not known. No base quality information exists; no much larger clone differs at one position.

The chain is assembled from TRBV5-8 and TRBJ1-2; there is no confident call for the D gene. This receptor was obtained from a woman aged 35 to 69 with stage I lung adenocarcinoma. The sequencing here drew on peripheral blood, taken before any cancer treatment. The nucleotides read TGTGCCAGCAGCTTGGGAGGCTACACCTTC. This sequence encodes CASSLGGYTF.